This T cell receptor beta chain was retrieved from a study of T cells in women clearing cervical HPV infection. Method: immunoSEQ multiplex PCR; TCRdb's copy keeps in-frame clones and lacks some. The sample has about 30,000 clones. Specimen: blood buffy coat. This TCR came from a woman between 18 and 70 years old with a cervical HPV16 infection that either progressed to CIN3+ or cleared (not recorded which).

CDR3 DNA (partial): TGTGCCTGGAGTTTAACAAAGGGGACTGAA. This codes for CAWSLTKGTE. The full CDR3 reads CAWSLTKGTEAFF. The chain couples TRBV30 to TRBJ1-1, with D possibly being TRBD1 (5 bases). The CDR3 end falls 3 residues outside the read, so it is completed with the germline J gene. Germline V gene sequence: CDR1 GTSNPN, CDR2 SVGIG (reference sequence). This CDR3 has 13 amino acids. Trimming stripped 2 bases from V and 5 bases from J, with 12 bases between.